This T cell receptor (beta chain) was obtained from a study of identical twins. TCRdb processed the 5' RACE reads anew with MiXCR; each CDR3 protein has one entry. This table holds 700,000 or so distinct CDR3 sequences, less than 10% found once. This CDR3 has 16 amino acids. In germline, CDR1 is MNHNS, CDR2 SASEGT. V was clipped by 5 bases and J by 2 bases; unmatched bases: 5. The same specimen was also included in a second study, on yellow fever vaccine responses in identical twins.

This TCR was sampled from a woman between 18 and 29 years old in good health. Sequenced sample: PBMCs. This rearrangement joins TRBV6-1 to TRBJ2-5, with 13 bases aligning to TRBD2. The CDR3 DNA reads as TGTGCCAGCAGTCGGGGACTAGCGGGGCGTCAAGAGACCCAGTACTTC. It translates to CASSRGLAGRQETQYF.